This TCR beta chain was captured by sequencing in a study of blood T cell repertoires in COVID-19. The V segment lost 2 bases and the J segment 4 bases; nucleotides outside the gene matches: 10. This CDR3 has 17 residues. From germline, CDR1 is SGHVS and CDR2 FQNEAQ. The table lists this clone with a count of one. Some clones are missing from TCRdb's copy, which holds only in-frame ones; the method was immunoSEQ multiplex PCR. The repertoire holds some 130,000 clones, with approximately 80% as singletons. Sample: peripheral blood. This sequence joins TRBV7-8 and TRBJ1-4, with TRBD1 matching over 7 bases. This receptor was taken from a man between 65 and 80 years old with acute or convalescent COVID-19. The CDR3 is CASSLKGRGMGNEKLFF. The CDR3, as DNA: TGTGCCAGCAGCTTAAAAGGCAGGGGGATGGGTAATGAAAAACTGTTTTTT.